These 28 T cell receptor beta chains were sequenced from one sample in a study of T cell changes during pregnancy in multiple sclerosis. TCRdb's copy holds only in-frame clones and misses some; the assay was immunoSEQ multiplex PCR. Altogether about 55,000 clones are present, approximately 94% being singletons, with the ten largest covering over 2%. The sample was CD8+ T cells from peripheral blood mononuclear cells, taken after pregnancy. These receptors were taken from a female donor with multiple sclerosis, enrolled in a pregnancy study.

This clone was seen just once. The V and J genes are TRBV7-9 and TRBJ1-3; weak D call: TRBD1 (5 bases). The CDR3 extends over 13 amino acids. V gave up 2 bases and J gave up 8 bases, with 10 bases separating them. From germline, CDR1 is SEHNR and CDR2 FQNEAQ (reference sequence). The CDR3 protein is CASSLIRGDTIYF. In DNA, the CDR3 is TGTGCCAGCAGCTTAATTCGGGGGGACACCATATATTTT.

To note about this clone: The germline gene is not matched at one end of the junction; a read error may be the cause. The rearrangement uses TRBV27 and TRBJ2-7; a possible D gene is TRBD2 (5 bases). The germline V gene encodes CDR1 MNHEY and CDR2 SMNVEV (reference sequence). CDR3 size: 12 residues. CDR3 DNA sequence: TGTGCCAGCAGTTATCTCGGGCGGGTACTCCACTTC. Protein sequence: CASSYLGRVLHF.

The V and J genes are TRBV4-3 and TRBJ1-4; D might be TRBD1 (6 bases). The V gene lost 1 base and the J gene lost 0 bases, with 18 bases spanning the gap. Germline assignment: CDR1 LGHNA and CDR2 YSLEER. The CDR3 length is 19 residues. The CDR3 here is CASSQAPGAPYATNEKLFF. The CDR3 DNA reads as TGCGCCAGCAGCCAAGCTCCAGGGGCGCCATATGCAACTAATGAAAAACTGTTTTTT.

This chain joins TRBV5-6 and TRBJ1-5; D possibly corresponds to TRBD1 (6 bases). This CDR3 comprises 15 residues. V was clipped by 2 bases and J by 2 bases, with 11 bases between them. Germline V lookup: CDR1 SGHDT, CDR2 YYEEEE. The CDR3 region has the DNA TGTGCCAGCAGCTTAACAGGGTTTGGCAATCAGCCCCAGCATTTT. Amino acid sequence: CASSLTGFGNQPQHF.

CDR3 sequence reads: CASSQLGLGTEAFF. The CDR3 nucleotides are TGCGCCAGCAGCCAATTAGGACTCGGCACTGAAGCTTTCTTT. The chain links TRBV4-1 to TRBJ1-1; D is uncertain. Per the germline V gene, CDR1 is MGHRA and CDR2 is YSYEKL. CDR3 length equals 14 residues. Trimming removed 2 bases from V and 4 bases from J, with 11 bases in between.

The V gene is TRBV29-1, the J gene TRBJ2-3; 12 nucleotides agree with TRBD2. The CDR3 has 13 amino acids. With 3 bases clipped from V and 5 bases from J, the junction kept 0 bases outside the gene matches. CDR1 SQVTM and CDR2 ANQGSEA come from the germline V gene. CDR3 amino acids: CSVETSGRDTQYF. The CDR3 DNA sequence: TGCAGCGTTGAGACTAGCGGGAGAGATACGCAGTATTTT.

This rearrangement joins TRBV25-1 to TRBJ2-7, with TRBD2 as a possible D gene (5 bases). V gave up 8 bases and J gave up 0 bases, with 11 bases separating them. This CDR3 spans 13 amino acids. Germline loops: CDR1 MGHDK, CDR2 SYGVNS. As DNA, the CDR3 is TGTGCCAGCGAGGGTTCCGCCTCCTACGAGCAGTACTTC. This translates into CASEGSASYEQYF.

The V and J genes are TRBV7-6 and TRBJ1-5; no clear D gene. This CDR3 is built from 17 residues. CDR1 and CDR2 (germline): SGHVS, FNYEAQ. V was clipped by 1 base and J by 4 bases, with 17 bases between them. CDR3 region: CASSLGPPRSINQPQHF. The DNA of the CDR3 is TGTGCCAGCAGCTTAGGCCCCCCCCGGTCAATAAATCAGCCCCAGCATTTT.

The chain recombines TRBV7-8 with TRBJ1-1; 10 bases map to TRBD1. The CDR3 runs 18 residues. CDR1 is SGHVS, CDR2 FQNEAQ, per germline. Trimming at V came to 8 bases and at J to 8 bases, leaving 23 bases not matched to a gene. CDR3 amino acids: CASLIPGQGRLGEREAFF. The CDR3 DNA reads as TGTGCCAGCCTCATACCGGGACAGGGGAGACTTGGTGAAAGAGAAGCTTTCTTT.

The rearrangement uses TRBV19 and TRBJ1-5, with a possible D match to TRBD1 (5 bases). Germline V gene lookup returns CDR1 LNHDA and CDR2 SQIVND (reference sequence). With 1 base removed from V and 2 bases from J, the gap between germline ends came to 15 bases. The CDR3 consists of 17 residues. The CDR3 DNA is TGTGCCAGTAGTATAGCGGTCGGGGGAGCGGGCAATCAGCCCCAGCATTTT. Translation gives CASSIAVGGAGNQPQHF.

DNA for the CDR3: TGTGCCAGCAGCCCCGGGTACAATGAGCAGTTCTTC. Encoded protein: CASSPGYNEQFF. The chain combines TRBV5-6 with TRBJ2-1; D is uncertain. V gave up 4 bases and J gave up 4 bases, with 6 bases separating them. Germline CDR1 SGHDT, CDR2 YYEEEE. This CDR3 has 12 amino acids.

The V call is TRBV13, the J call TRBJ1-1, with TRBD1 matching over 10 bases. The J segment lost 3 bases and the V segment lost 4 bases, leaving 5 bases of the junction unmatched. Germline assignment: CDR1 PRHDT and CDR2 FYEKMQ (reference sequence). This CDR3 region has 15 residues. The CDR3 here is CASSSGQGVHTEAFF. The CDR3 region has the DNA TGTGCCAGCAGCTCCGGACAGGGGGTTCACACTGAAGCTTTCTTT. Full variable domain (outside the CDR3, taken from reference TRBV13 and TRBJ1-1): AAGVIQSPRHLIKEKRETATLKCYPIPRHDTVYWYQQGPGQDPQFLISFYEKMQSDKGSIPDRFSAQQFSDYHSELNMSSLELGDSALYFCASSSGQGVHTEAFFGQGTRLTVV.

This clone appeared a single time. This chain joins TRBV27 and TRBJ1-1; perhaps TRBD1 as D (5 bases). Trimming shortened V by 1 base and J by 2 bases, and 8 bases separated the two germline ends. Germline assignment: CDR1 MNHEY and CDR2 SMNVEV (reference sequence). The CDR3 has 14 amino acids. The CDR3 DNA follows: TGTGCCAGCAGTTTATGGCAGGGTAACACTGAAGCTTTCTTT. It encodes CASSLWQGNTEAFF.

DNA for the CDR3: TGTGCCACCAGCAGAGATCAAAACAGTTTTACCTACGAGCAGTACTTC. Its translation: CATSRDQNSFTYEQYF. J is TRBJ2-7 and V is TRBV15; no reliable D call. Germline CDR1 LNHNV, CDR2 YYDKDF (reference sequence). CDR3 length: 16 residues. Trimming shortened V by 0 bases and J by 2 bases, and 14 bases separated the two germline ends.

The chain combines TRBV15 with TRBJ1-5; TRBD1 matches at 9 bases. Germline V gene lookup returns CDR1 LNHNV and CDR2 YYDKDF (reference sequence). Trimming took 3 bases from V and 10 from J; bases not matched to a gene: 16. The CDR3 runs to 17 residues. In DNA, the CDR3 is TGTGCCACCAGCAGGCACCCCCGGGACAGGGACATAATCCCCCAGCATTTT. It codes for CATSRHPRDRDIIPQHF.

The chain recombines TRBV5-1 with TRBJ2-3; 11 bases line up with TRBD2. Germline V gene sequence: CDR1 SGHRS, CDR2 YFSETQ. This CDR3 is 17 amino acids long. V lost 0 bases and J lost 0; bases outside the gene matches: 3. In DNA form, the CDR3 reads TGCGCCAGCAGCTTGGGACTAGCGGGACCTAGCACAGATACGCAGTATTTT. This gives the protein CASSLGLAGPSTDTQYF. Full variable domain (outside the CDR3, taken from reference TRBV5-1 and TRBJ2-3): KAGVTQTPRYLIKTRGQQVTLSCSPISGHRSVSWYQQTPGQGLQFLFEYFSETQRNKGNFPGRFSGRQFSNSRSEMNVSTLELGDSALYLCASSLGLAGPSTDTQYFGPGTRLTVL.

This clone was seen only a few times. The chain couples TRBV7-6 to TRBJ2-3; D may be TRBD1 (6 bases). V lost 2 bases and J 5 bases, leaving 11 bases between the germline ends. Germline V gene lookup returns CDR1 SGHVS and CDR2 FNYEAQ. The CDR3 extends over 14 amino acids. The CDR3 region has the DNA TGTGCCAGCAGCTTATTCAGGGGCTTAGATACGCAGTATTTT. Translating gives CASSLFRGLDTQYF.

V is TRBV7-2 and J is TRBJ2-7, with D unclear. CDR1 SGHTA and CDR2 FQGNSA come from the germline V gene. The CDR3 sequence is 10 residues long. Trimming removed 3 bases from V and 5 bases from J, with 2 bases in between. The DNA for the CDR3 is TGTGCCAGCAGCTTCAACGAGCAGTACTTC. It is translated as CASSFNEQYF.

The chain couples TRBV30 to TRBJ1-1; TRBD1 matches at 9 bases. CDR1 GTSNPN and CDR2 SVGIG come from the germline V gene (reference sequence). The CDR3 covers 12 residues. The V segment lost 8 bases and the J segment 4 bases; nucleotides outside the gene matches: 5. In DNA, the CDR3 is TGTGCCGGGACAGGGTCCGGCACTGAAGCTTTCTTT. Its translation is CAGTGSGTEAFF.

The count of this clone is one. The chain employs TRBV7-8 and TRBJ2-6; D is perhaps TRBD1 (6 bases). The CDR3 loop spans 16 amino acids. Germline CDR1 reads SGHVS; CDR2 reads FQNEAQ. The ends were cut back, 4 bases at V and 0 bases at J, with 10 bases in the middle. CDR3 amino acids: CASSWEGGSGANVLTF. The CDR3 nucleotides read TGTGCCAGCAGCTGGGAAGGGGGCTCTGGGGCCAACGTCCTGACTTTC.

This clone was found a few times. V and J are TRBV7-9 and TRBJ2-1; TRBD2 might be the D (5 bases). Germline assignment: CDR1 SEHNR and CDR2 FQNEAQ (reference sequence). The CDR3 spans 14 residues. Trimming removed 4 bases from V and 9 bases from J, with 16 bases in between. The CDR3 bases are TGTGCCAGCAGCTCCCGGGTCGGGGTGTTTGAGCAGTTCTTC. Protein sequence: CASSSRVGVFEQFF. The variable domain in full, completed from reference TRBV7-9 and TRBJ2-1, reads DTGVSQNPRHKITKRGQNVTFRCDPISEHNRLYWYRQTLGQGPEFLTYFQNEAQLEKSRLLSDRFSAERPKGSFSTLEIQRTEQGDSAMYLCASSSRVGVFEQFFGPGTRLTVL.

The CDR3 here is CASSGTSGRDEQFF. CDR3 bases: TGCGCCAGCAGCGGGACTAGCGGGAGGGATGAGCAGTTCTTC. This chain uses TRBV5-1 with TRBJ2-1; 16 positions match TRBD2. Germline CDR1 reads SGHRS; CDR2 reads YFSETQ. This CDR3 is 14 amino acids long. With 4 bases clipped from V and 8 bases from J, the junction kept 0 bases outside the gene matches.

CDR3 sequence (DNA): TGTGCCAGCAGCTTTCGACTAGCGACCGGGGAGCTGTTTTTT. Protein sequence: CASSFRLATGELFF. This chain joins TRBV7-8 and TRBJ2-2, with 8 nucleotides matching TRBD2. The germline V gene has CDR1 SGHVS and CDR2 FQNEAQ. This CDR3 has 14 amino acids. With V trimmed by 3 bases and J by 5 bases, 2 bases remained unmatched.

The chain uses TRBV27 and TRBJ2-7; D might be TRBD1 (5 bases). The V gene lost 5 bases and the J gene lost 3 bases, with 17 bases spanning the gap. The CDR3 runs to 15 residues. Germline CDR1 is MNHEY and CDR2 is SMNVEV (reference sequence). This chain's CDR3 is CASSPQGFSFYEQYF. For the CDR3, the DNA is TGTGCCAGCAGTCCTCAGGGATTTTCTTTCTACGAGCAGTACTTC.

The chain recombines TRBV19 with TRBJ1-1; unclear D gene. The germline V gene encodes CDR1 LNHDA and CDR2 SQIVND (reference sequence). V lost 3 bases to trimming and J lost 3 bases, with 8 bases between them. The length of the CDR3 is 13 residues. For the CDR3, the DNA is TGTGCCAGTAGTATGTCGTCAGACACTGAAGCTTTCTTT. Translation gives CASSMSSDTEAFF.

V and J are TRBV7-9 and TRBJ2-2; 9 positions agree with TRBD1. V shed 5 bases, J shed 1 base, and the junction held 8 bases outside the gene matches. CDR3 length equals 17 residues. From germline, CDR1 is SEHNR and CDR2 FQNEAQ (reference sequence). The CDR3 spells CASSESWTGVNTGELFF. CDR3 coding DNA: TGTGCCAGCAGCGAATCCTGGACAGGGGTGAACACCGGGGAGCTGTTTTTT.

The CDR3 sequence is CASSPAGGRSYEQYF. CDR3 in DNA: TGTGCCAGCAGCCCCGCGGGCGGGAGATCCTACGAGCAGTACTTC. The chain links TRBV7-9 to TRBJ2-7; 7 bases fit TRBD2. Trimming at V came to 5 bases and at J to 1 base, leaving 8 bases not matched to a gene. This CDR3 is 15 amino acids long. Germline lookup yields CDR1 SEHNR and CDR2 FQNEAQ (reference sequence). Full variable domain (missing parts from reference TRBV7-9 and TRBJ2-7): DTGVSQNPRHKITKRGQNVTFRCDPISEHNRLYWYRQTLGQGPEFLTYFQNEAQLEKSRLLSDRFSAERPKGSFSTLEIQRTEQGDSAMYLCASSPAGGRSYEQYFGPGTRLTVT.

This chain links TRBV13 with TRBJ2-1; 14 nucleotides line up with TRBD2. Germline V gene data show CDR1 as PRHDT and CDR2 as FYEKMQ (reference sequence). J lost 7 bases, V lost 5 bases, and 16 bases had no gene match. The CDR3 consists of 19 residues. CDR3 protein: CASSLGTSGSVGWGNEQFF. Written as DNA, the CDR3 is TGTGCCAGCAGCCTCGGGACTAGCGGGAGCGTTGGTTGGGGAAATGAGCAGTTCTTC.